The 9 T cell receptor beta chains in this list originate from one sample, sequenced in a study of monozygotic twins with inflammatory bowel disease. TCRdb re-called the 5' RACE reads, yielding one record per CDR3 amino acid sequence without DNA. The sample data list 110,000 to 150,000 distinct CDR3 sequences. Sequenced material: blood. The source is a human donor with ulcerative colitis or Crohn's disease, or a healthy co-twin of an affected twin (not recorded which).

The V and J genes are TRBV27 and TRBJ1-4; TCRdb lists TRBD1, though no DNA is available to test this call. This CDR3 spans 16 amino acids. Germline loops: CDR1 MNHEY, CDR2 SMNVEV (reference sequence). This CDR3 is CASRPIRAEANEKLFF.

The rearrangement joins TRBV19 to TRBJ1-2; there is no DNA to check the TCRdb D call of TRBD1. The length of the CDR3 is 14 residues. Germline CDR1 is LNHDA and CDR2 is SQIVND (reference sequence). CDR3: CASRPGVSNYGYTF.

The chain uses TRBV9 and TRBJ2-5; TCRdb lists TRBD2, though no DNA is available to test this call. Germline V gives CDR1 SGDLS, CDR2 YYNGEE. The CDR3 runs to 17 residues. CDR3 region: CASSEGTSGNSWEAQYF.

The J gene is TRBJ1-5, the V gene TRBV5-1. This CDR3 is built from 14 residues. CDR1 is SGHRS, CDR2 YFSETQ, per germline. CDR3: CASSMGHRNQPQHF.

V and J are TRBV5-1 and TRBJ1-3; there is no DNA to check the TCRdb D call of TRBD1. CDR3 size: 13 residues. Germline V CDR1 and CDR2: SGHRS, YFSETQ. The CDR3 loop reads CASSLGQGGTIYF.

V usage is TRBV24-1 and J usage is TRBJ2-2; TCRdb lists TRBD1, though no DNA is available to test this call. CDR3 size: 13 residues. Germline V CDR1 and CDR2: KGHDR, SFDVKD. CDR3 in amino acids: CATGDRDTGELFF.

V and J are TRBV6-1 and TRBJ2-1; TCRdb calls TRBD2, which cannot be checked without DNA. CDR3 length: 15 amino acids. CDR1 and CDR2 from the germline V gene are MNHNS and SASEGT. Here the CDR3 reads CASSASGRYYNEQFF.

The chain couples TRBV5-1 to TRBJ2-5; TCRdb indicates TRBD1, and absent DNA this call remains unverified. The germline CDR1 and CDR2 sequences are SGHRS and YFSETQ. There are 16 residues in the CDR3. CDR3 sequence reads: CASSEPGQGRKETQYF.

The chain links TRBV6-5 to TRBJ2-5. This CDR3 is 15 amino acids long. CDR1 and CDR2 (germline): MNHEY, SVGAGI. CDR3 region: CASSYFGPLGETQYF.